This T cell receptor beta chain came from a study of human T cells and chemical hapten exposure. Across the whole study: Diphenylcyclopropenone was administered weekly to the scalp of patients throughout the approximately 24-week study.

This CDR3 region has 17 residues. The germline V gene has CDR1 SEHNR and CDR2 FQNEAQ (reference sequence). V lost 1 base to trimming and J lost 0 bases; unmatched junction nucleotides: 7. TCRdb reprocessed the RACE reads with MiXCR, giving one entry per CDR3 protein. This table has approximately 260,000 distinct CDR3 sequences, about 8.1% appearing once. This clonotype was detected a few times. The sample's time point: pre-sensitization, week 0. Specified treatment: therapeutic diphenylcyclopropenone sensitization with weekly scalp DPC. The origin of this receptor is a woman aged 40 to 50 with alopecia areata. Some clones in this sample may be carry-over from other donors' samples. The input for sequencing was whole blood, taken in connection with sensitization to the hapten diphenylcyclopropenone (DPC). The chain carries TRBV7-9 and TRBJ2-3; 7 bases align to TRBD2. CDR3 nucleotide sequence: TGTGCCAGCAGCTTAGGTGGGGAAGCGGGAAGCACAGATACGCAGTATTTT. Translating it yields CASSLGGEAGSTDTQYF.